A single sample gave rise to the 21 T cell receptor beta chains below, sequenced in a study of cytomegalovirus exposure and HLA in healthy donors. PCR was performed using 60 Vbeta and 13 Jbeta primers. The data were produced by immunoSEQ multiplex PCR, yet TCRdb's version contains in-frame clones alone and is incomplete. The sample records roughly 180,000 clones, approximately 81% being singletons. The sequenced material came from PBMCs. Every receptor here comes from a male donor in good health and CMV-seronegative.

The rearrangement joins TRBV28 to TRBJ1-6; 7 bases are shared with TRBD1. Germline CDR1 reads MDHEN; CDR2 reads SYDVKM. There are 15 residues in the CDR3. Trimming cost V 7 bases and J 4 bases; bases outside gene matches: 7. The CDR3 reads CASTGGQIYNSPLHF. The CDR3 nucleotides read TGTGCCAGCACCGGGGGACAGATTTATAATTCACCCCTCCACTTT.

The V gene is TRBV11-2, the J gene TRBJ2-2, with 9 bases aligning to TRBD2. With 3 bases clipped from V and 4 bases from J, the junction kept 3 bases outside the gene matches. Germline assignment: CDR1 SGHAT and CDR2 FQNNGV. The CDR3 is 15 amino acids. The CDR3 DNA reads TGTGCCAGCAGCTTCGCGGGAGGGGGCACCGGGGAGCTGTTTTTT. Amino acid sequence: CASSFAGGGTGELFF.

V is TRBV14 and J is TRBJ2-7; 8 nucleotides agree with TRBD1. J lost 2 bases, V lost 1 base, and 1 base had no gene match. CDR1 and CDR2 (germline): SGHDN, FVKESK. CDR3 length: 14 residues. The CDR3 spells CASSQGQGTYEQYF. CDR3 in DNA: TGTGCCAGCAGCCAAGGACAGGGGACCTACGAGCAGTACTTC.

CDR3 loop: CASSYMDRGQETQYF. CDR3 DNA sequence: TGTGCCAGCAGTTATATGGACAGGGGTCAAGAGACCCAGTACTTC. The V call is TRBV6-5, the J call TRBJ2-5, with 9 bases identical to TRBD1. The V and J ends lost 3 bases and 2 bases, in that order; junction bases with no gene match: 4. The CDR3 has 15 residues. CDR1 and CDR2 (germline): MNHEY, SVGAGI.

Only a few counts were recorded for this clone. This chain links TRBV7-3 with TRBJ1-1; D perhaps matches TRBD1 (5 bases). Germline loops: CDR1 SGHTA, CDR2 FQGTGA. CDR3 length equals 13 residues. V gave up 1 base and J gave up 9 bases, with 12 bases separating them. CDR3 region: CASSLNAGGKAFF. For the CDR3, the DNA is TGTGCCAGCAGCTTAAATGCGGGGGGAAAAGCTTTCTTT. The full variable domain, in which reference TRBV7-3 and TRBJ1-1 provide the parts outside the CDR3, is GAGVSQTPSNKVTEKGKYVELRCDPISGHTALYWYRQSLGQGPEFLIYFQGTGAADDSGLPNDRFFAVRPEGSVSTLKIQRTERGDSAVYLCASSLNAGGKAFFGQGTRLTVV.

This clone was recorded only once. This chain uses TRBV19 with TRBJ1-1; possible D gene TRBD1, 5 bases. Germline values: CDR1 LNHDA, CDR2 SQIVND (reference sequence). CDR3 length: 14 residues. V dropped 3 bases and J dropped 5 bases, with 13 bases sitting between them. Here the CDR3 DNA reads TGTGCCAGTAGTATCTTCCAGGGAGGAACTGAAGCTTTCTTT. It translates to CASSIFQGGTEAFF.

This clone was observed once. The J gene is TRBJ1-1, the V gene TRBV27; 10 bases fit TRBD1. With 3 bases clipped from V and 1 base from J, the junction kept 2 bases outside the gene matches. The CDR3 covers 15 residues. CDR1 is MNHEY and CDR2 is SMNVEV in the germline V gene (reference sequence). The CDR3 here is CASSLTGGRNTEAFF. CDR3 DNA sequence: TGTGCCAGCAGTTTGACAGGGGGCCGGAACACTGAAGCTTTCTTT.

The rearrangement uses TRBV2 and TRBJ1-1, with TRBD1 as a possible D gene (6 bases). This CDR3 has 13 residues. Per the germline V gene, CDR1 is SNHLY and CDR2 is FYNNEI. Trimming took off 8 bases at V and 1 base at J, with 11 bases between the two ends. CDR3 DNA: TGTGCCAGCGTGGGGGCCTCGAACACTGAAGCTTTCTTT. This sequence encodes CASVGASNTEAFF.

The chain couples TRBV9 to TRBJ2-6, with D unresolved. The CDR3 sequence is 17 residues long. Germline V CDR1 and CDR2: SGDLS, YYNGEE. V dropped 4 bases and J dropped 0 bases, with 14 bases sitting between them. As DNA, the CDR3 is TGTGCCAGCAGCTCCCGCTTTAACGGCTCTGGGGCCAACGTCCTGACTTTC. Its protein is CASSSRFNGSGANVLTF.

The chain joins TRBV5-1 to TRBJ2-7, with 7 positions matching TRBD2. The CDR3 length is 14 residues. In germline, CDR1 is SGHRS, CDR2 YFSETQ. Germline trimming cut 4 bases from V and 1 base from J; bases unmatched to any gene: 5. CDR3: CASSQGLQSYEQYF. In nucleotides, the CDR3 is TGCGCCAGCAGCCAGGGACTACAATCCTACGAGCAGTACTTC.

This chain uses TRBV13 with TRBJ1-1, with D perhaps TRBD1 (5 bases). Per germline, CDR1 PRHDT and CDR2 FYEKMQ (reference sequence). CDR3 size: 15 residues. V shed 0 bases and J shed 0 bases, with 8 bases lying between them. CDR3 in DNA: TGTGCCAGCAGCTTAGGTGGCAGGGTGAACACTGAAGCTTTCTTT. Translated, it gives CASSLGGRVNTEAFF.

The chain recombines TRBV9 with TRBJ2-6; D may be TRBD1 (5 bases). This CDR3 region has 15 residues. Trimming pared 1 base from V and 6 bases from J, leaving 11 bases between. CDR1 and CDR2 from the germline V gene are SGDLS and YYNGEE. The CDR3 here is CASSVMGREANVLTF. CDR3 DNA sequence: TGTGCCAGCAGCGTAATGGGGCGAGAGGCCAACGTCCTGACTTTC. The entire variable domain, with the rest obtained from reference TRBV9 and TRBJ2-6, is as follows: DSGVTQTPKHLITATGQRVTLRCSPRSGDLSVYWYQQSLDQGLQFLIQYYNGEERAKGNILERFSAQQFPDLHSELNLSSLELGDSALYFCASSVMGREANVLTFGAGSRLTVL.

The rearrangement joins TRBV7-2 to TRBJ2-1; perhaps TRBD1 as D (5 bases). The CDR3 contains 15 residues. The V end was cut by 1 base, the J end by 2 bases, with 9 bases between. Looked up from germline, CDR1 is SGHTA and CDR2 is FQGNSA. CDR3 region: CASSLVGDPYNEQFF. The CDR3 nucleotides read TGTGCCAGCAGCTTAGTAGGGGATCCCTACAATGAGCAGTTCTTC.

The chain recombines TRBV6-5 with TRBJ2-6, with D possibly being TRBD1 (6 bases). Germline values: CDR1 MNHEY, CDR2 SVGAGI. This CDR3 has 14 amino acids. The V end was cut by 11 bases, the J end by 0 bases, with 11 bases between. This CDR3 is CAPGHPSGANVLTF. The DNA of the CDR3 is TGTGCCCCGGGACACCCCTCTGGGGCCAACGTCCTGACTTTC.

As DNA, the CDR3 is TGTGCCAGCAGCTCCCCTGGACTAGCGGGGGGCGAGCAGTACTTC. Translated: CASSSPGLAGGEQYF. The chain couples TRBV7-6 to TRBJ2-7; 14 nucleotides agree with TRBD2. Germline lookup yields CDR1 SGHVS and CDR2 FNYEAQ. The V segment lost 4 bases and the J segment 6 bases; nucleotides outside the gene matches: 5. The CDR3 loop spans 15 amino acids.

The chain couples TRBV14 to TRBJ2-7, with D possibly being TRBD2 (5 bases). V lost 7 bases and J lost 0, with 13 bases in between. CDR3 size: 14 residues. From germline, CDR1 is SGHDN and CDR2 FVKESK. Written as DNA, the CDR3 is TGTGCCAGCAAGGACTCCTACTACTCCTACGAGCAGTACTTC. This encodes CASKDSYYSYEQYF. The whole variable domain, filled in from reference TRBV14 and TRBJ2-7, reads EAGVTQFPSHSVIEKGQTVTLRCDPISGHDNLYWYRRVMGKEIKFLLHFVKESKQDESGMPNNRFLAERTGGTYSTLKVQPAELEDSGVYFCASKDSYYSYEQYFGPGTRLTVT.

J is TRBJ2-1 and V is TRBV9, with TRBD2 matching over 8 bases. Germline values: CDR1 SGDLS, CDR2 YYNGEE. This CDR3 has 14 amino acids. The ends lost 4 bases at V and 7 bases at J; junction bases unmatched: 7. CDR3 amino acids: CASSPGGGSNEQFF. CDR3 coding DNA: TGTGCCAGCAGCCCCGGGGGGGGGAGTAATGAGCAGTTCTTC. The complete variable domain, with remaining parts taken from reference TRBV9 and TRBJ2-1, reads DSGVTQTPKHLITATGQRVTLRCSPRSGDLSVYWYQQSLDQGLQFLIQYYNGEERAKGNILERFSAQQFPDLHSELNLSSLELGDSALYFCASSPGGGSNEQFFGPGTRLTVL.

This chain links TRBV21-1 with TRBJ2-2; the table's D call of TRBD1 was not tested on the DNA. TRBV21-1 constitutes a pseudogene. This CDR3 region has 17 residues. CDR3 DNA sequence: TGTGCCAGCCGAGCCCATCATGACAGGGCGTATACCGGGGAGCTGTTTTTT. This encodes CASRAHHDRAYTGELFF.

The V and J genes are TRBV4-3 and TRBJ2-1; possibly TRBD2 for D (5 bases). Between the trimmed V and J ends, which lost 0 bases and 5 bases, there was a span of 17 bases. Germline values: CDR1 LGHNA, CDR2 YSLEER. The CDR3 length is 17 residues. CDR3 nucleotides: TGCGCCAGCAGCCAAGAAAAGACGGCCGGGAAAAACAATGAGCAGTTCTTC. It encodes CASSQEKTAGKNNEQFF.

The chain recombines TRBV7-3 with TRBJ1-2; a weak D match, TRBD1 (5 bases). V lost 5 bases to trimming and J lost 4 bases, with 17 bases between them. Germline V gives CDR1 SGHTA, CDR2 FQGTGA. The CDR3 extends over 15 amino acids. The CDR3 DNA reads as TGTGCCAGCAGCGATCTAGACGCAGGGTTCTATGGCTACACCTTC. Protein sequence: CASSDLDAGFYGYTF. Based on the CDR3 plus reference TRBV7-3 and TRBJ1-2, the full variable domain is GAGVSQTPSNKVTEKGKYVELRCDPISGHTALYWYRQSLGQGPEFLIYFQGTGAADDSGLPNDRFFAVRPEGSVSTLKIQRTERGDSAVYLCASSDLDAGFYGYTFGSGTRLTVV.

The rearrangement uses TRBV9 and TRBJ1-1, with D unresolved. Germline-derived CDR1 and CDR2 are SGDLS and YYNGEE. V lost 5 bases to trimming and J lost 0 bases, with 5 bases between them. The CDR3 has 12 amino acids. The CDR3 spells CASSQLNTEAFF. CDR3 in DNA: TGTGCCAGCAGTCAGTTGAACACTGAAGCTTTCTTT.